The present T cell receptor beta chain was sequenced within a study of T cell responses to AZD1222 COVID-19 vaccine. Study findings and constraints: Recipients of AZD1222 seropositive at baseline numbered only 6 or 7.

A remark on this clone: Antigen unknown.

Method: immunoSEQ multiplex PCR; TCRdb's copy keeps in-frame clones and lacks some. The profile shows approximately 89,000 clones, roughly 84% of them singletons. The CDR3 runs 16 residues. Germline V gene data show CDR1 as SSHAT and CDR2 as FNYEAQ (reference sequence). Germline trimming cut 1 base from V and 5 bases from J; bases unmatched to any gene: 6. The rearrangement uses TRBV7-7 and TRBJ2-7; 12 nucleotides match TRBD1. This clonotype originated in an adult who received the AZD1222 COVID-19 vaccine. Source: peripheral blood, taken 28 days after the second AZD1222 dose. This CDR3 reads CASSLGAGTGGDEQYF. The CDR3 DNA follows: TGTGCCAGCAGCTTAGGGGCCGGGACAGGGGGCGACGAGCAGTACTTC.